Reported below is one T cell receptor (beta chain). This clone was counted between two and nine times. The target of this receptor is not known. No base-level quality is on record; no much larger clone is a single base apart. The entry originates in a study of metastatic and nonmetastatic thyroid tumors (dated by TCRdb to 2018 to 2021). In terms of the full investigation: Repertoires were compared across peripheral blood and tumor or nodule tissue samples from malignant and benign thyroid patients. General conclusions and limits of the study: TCR beta diversity was reported as significantly higher in malignant tumors than in benign nodules, in both blood and tumor samples.

Library prep was done by PCR. Sequenced using an Illumina HiSeq 4000. The TCR beta-chain CDR3 region of each patient was profiled by high-throughput sequencing. For the original study's pipeline: The researchers built a classifier to tell apart papillary thyroid cancer patients with distant metastasis, based on CDR3 differences among clinicopathological groups. The Shannon index was used to measure repertoire diversity, and the Morisita-Horn index was used to measure how similar tumor and blood repertoires were. In TCRdb, the public reads were trimmed at Q25 with fastp and aligned with MiXCR, with productive beta chains retained. Here the V and J calls rest on TCRdb's processing, not on the authors' analysis. The sample yields more than 85,000 clones; approximately 9% were counted once. More than 8% of the sample is in the top ten clones. None of the patients had been given any treatment before thyroid surgery. Using T-cell receptor beta sequencing, the researchers looked back retrospectively at clinical samples from patients, gathered between about 2011 and 2019.

This clonotype was obtained from a female donor with papillary thyroid cancer or a benign thyroid nodule (not recorded which). Some clones in this sample may be carry-over from other donors' samples. The sequenced sample consisted of blood.

CDR3 reads: CSVGQNTEAFF. DNA sequence: TGCAGCGTTGGCCAGAACACTGAAGCTTTCTTT. The V and J genes are TRBV29-1 and TRBJ1-1; confidence is insufficient to name the D gene. Taken from the germline V gene, the CDR1 and CDR2 loops are SQVTM and ANQGSEA. The V and J ends are trimmed by 4 bases and 1 base, leaving 4 bases between them. The cysteine opens and the phenylalanine closes a CDR3 of 11 amino acids. The entry retains the CDR3 DNA only, 33 bases that are in frame from base 1.